Below, one T cell receptor (beta chain) is given with its context. This clonotype has a count of ten or more. This receptor's antigen is unknown. No quality values exist for individual bases; no much larger clone is one base distant. The data belong to a study of CD8 T cells in ankylosing spondylitis (dated 2017 in TCRdb). Regarding the complete study: The study profiled T cell receptor beta repertoires in healthy donors and ankylosing spondylitis patients to find disease-linked TCR variants. The full study cohort was made up of approximately 24 ankylosing spondylitis patients and 95 to 130 healthy donors. Peripheral blood was sampled, and synovial fluid was additionally collected from ankylosing spondylitis patients. Broader findings and caveats from the paper: The disease-linked clones were reported as significantly enriched in matched synovial fluid samples from ankylosing spondylitis patients. A TCR beta motif of seven or eight highly homologous amino acid variants appeared characteristic of blood from ankylosing spondylitis patients. Some motif variants were previously reported in synovial fluid and blood of reactive arthritis patients, suggesting common disease-initiation mechanisms. The disease-linked clones showed a CD8+ phenotype and occurred at relatively low frequencies in peripheral blood.

The run used an Illumina HiSeq 2500. Quantitative 5'-RACE with molecular barcodes was the method used to prepare the TCR beta libraries. Under the source paper's analysis protocol: A new computational method, built on a probabilistic model of VDJ rearrangement, was used to identify disease-linked TCR variants. Through fastp at Q25 and MiXCR, TCRdb rebuilt clones from the public reads, retaining in-frame beta chains. Records with the same CDR3 protein are collapsed into one entry carrying the most frequent genes and DNA. Here the V and J calls rest on TCRdb's processing, not on the authors' analysis. The sample table records about 92,000 distinct CDR3 sequences; around 10% of these occur just once. Approximately 4.6% of the sample comes from the top ten. V loses 6 bases, J loses 4 bases, and the germline ends lie 19 bases apart. Taken from cysteine to phenylalanine, the CDR3 has 16 residues. The entry retains the CDR3 DNA only, 48 bases that are in frame from base 1.

The receptor chain draws on TRBV12-3 or TRBV12-4 and TRBJ1-5; TRBD1 is a weak D gene call, 5 bases matching. This receptor was taken from a male donor with ankylosing spondylitis or in good health (not recorded which). Source material: blood, either unsorted or a sorted T cell fraction (not recorded which). The CDR3 protein: CASSSRGVGKNQPQHF. The DNA is TGTGCCAGCAGCTCGCGGGGGGTCGGGAAGAATCAGCCCCAGCATTTT.